This T cell receptor (beta chain) stems from a study of T cell responses to AZD1222 COVID-19 vaccine. This clone was seen once. The CDR3 contains 14 residues. The V end lost 5 bases, the J end lost 3 bases, and 13 bases lay between the germline ends. Germline V CDR1 and CDR2: MNHEY, SVGEGT. The protocol was immunoSEQ multiplex PCR, while the TCRdb copy is restricted to in-frame clones and leaves out a portion. The table records over 120,000 clones, 89% of them present only once. The chain links TRBV6-2 or TRBV6-3 to TRBJ1-1, with D unresolved. The material was peripheral blood, obtained 28 days after the second AZD1222 dose. The TCR originated in an adult who received the AZD1222 COVID-19 vaccine. The CDR3 loop is CASSPADIYTEAFF. The CDR3 DNA reads TGTGCCAGCAGTCCCGCCGATATTTACACTGAAGCTTTCTTT.